The 26 T cell receptor beta chains below all came from one sample that was sequenced in a study of sequential checkpoint blockade in melanoma. Assay: immunoSEQ multiplex PCR; the TCRdb copy retains only in-frame clones and omits some. Among about 9,100 clones listed, around 79% were seen once. The treatment here: randomized to nivolumab then ipilimumab (arm A) or the reverse (arm B). This specimen consisted of CD8+ T cells sorted from blood (inferred from file names), obtained from a patient given nivolumab and ipilimumab in sequence. The receptors were sampled from a human donor with melanoma.

The chain combines TRBV18 with TRBJ1-2; maybe TRBD1 (5 bases). The CDR3 has 14 amino acids. The germline CDR1 and CDR2 sequences are KGHSH and LQKENI. V lost 2 bases, J lost 3 bases, and 10 bases lay in between. The CDR3 sequence is CASSPRGADYGYTF. The CDR3 coding sequence is TGTGCCAGCTCACCAAGGGGTGCTGACTATGGCTACACCTTC.

The genes are TRBV19 and TRBJ2-7, with 12 bases matching TRBD2. The CDR3 length is 15 residues. V lost 7 bases to trimming and J lost 0 bases; unmatched junction nucleotides: 4. Germline CDR1 reads LNHDA; CDR2 reads SQIVND (reference sequence). The CDR3 DNA reads TGTGCCAGTACCGCGACTAGCGGGAGCTCCTACGAGCAGTACTTC. It codes for CASTATSGSSYEQYF.

The rearrangement uses TRBV28 and TRBJ2-7; 8 bases line up with TRBD2. The length of the CDR3 is 16 residues. V lost 8 bases and J lost 2; bases outside the gene matches: 14. Germline values: CDR1 MDHEN, CDR2 SYDVKM. Here the CDR3 reads CASSSVPAGAPYEQYF. In DNA form, the CDR3 reads TGTGCCAGCTCTTCGGTTCCAGCGGGAGCCCCCTACGAGCAGTACTTC.

This clone was counted between two and nine times. This chain connects TRBV7-9 to TRBJ2-7; a weak D match, TRBD1 (6 bases). Germline-derived CDR1 and CDR2 are SEHNR and FQNEAQ (reference sequence). The CDR3 covers 16 residues. V was trimmed by 5 bases and J by 4 bases, leaving 21 bases between them. This chain's CDR3 is CASSHPRTRGSYEQYF. For the CDR3, the DNA is TGTGCCAGCAGCCATCCTCGGACCAGGGGATCTTACGAGCAGTACTTC.

The chain combines TRBV4-3 with TRBJ2-3; tentatively, D is TRBD2 (6 bases). CDR1 LGHNA and CDR2 YSLEER come from the germline V gene. The V and J ends lost 8 bases and 3 bases respectively, with 30 bases between them. The CDR3 runs to 19 residues. Here the CDR3 reads CASRTPGLPSGKFTDTQYF. As DNA, the CDR3 is TGCGCCAGCCGAACACCGGGACTCCCTTCCGGCAAATTTACAGATACGCAGTATTTT.

The gene calls are TRBV10-3 and TRBJ2-5; D might be TRBD1 (6 bases). Germline assignment: CDR1 ENHRY and CDR2 SYGVKD. Trimming pared 3 bases from V and 2 bases from J, leaving 16 bases between. There are 16 residues in the CDR3. CDR3 protein: CAISDFEQGNQETQYF. The CDR3, as DNA: TGTGCCATCAGTGATTTCGAACAGGGAAATCAAGAGACCCAGTACTTC.

V and J are TRBV9 and TRBJ2-1, with D perhaps TRBD2 (6 bases). The CDR3 runs to 16 residues. Trimming removed 2 bases at V and 4 bases at J, with 16 bases between. The germline CDR1 and CDR2 sequences are SGDLS and YYNGEE. CDR3 loop: CASSVSGTVSYNEQFF. The CDR3 DNA reads TGTGCCAGCAGCGTTTCCGGGACTGTCTCTTACAATGAGCAGTTCTTC.

The chain uses TRBV4-1 and TRBJ1-2; the D gene is possibly TRBD1 (5 bases). V shed 0 bases and J shed 7 bases, with 15 bases lying between them. The CDR3 has 15 amino acids. The germline V gene encodes CDR1 MGHRA and CDR2 YSYEKL. The CDR3 bases are TGCGCCAGCAGCCAAGATCGGGGGTTGGAAAGTGGCTACACCTTC. It codes for CASSQDRGLESGYTF.

This chain uses TRBV9 with TRBJ1-2; D perhaps matches TRBD1 (5 bases). There are 14 residues in the CDR3. The germline V gene has CDR1 SGDLS and CDR2 YYNGEE. V lost 0 bases, J lost 7 bases, and 13 bases lay in between. CDR3 nucleotides: TGTGCCAGCAGCGTAGGCGGGGGGGAAACTGGCTACACCTTC. The encoded protein is CASSVGGGETGYTF.

This chain connects TRBV18 to TRBJ2-1, with TRBD2 matching over 13 bases. The CDR3 runs 17 residues. Germline values: CDR1 KGHSH, CDR2 LQKENI. J gave up 7 bases and V 3 bases, and 9 bases lay outside the gene matches. The CDR3 nucleotides read TGTGCCAGCTCACCGGGGGGGACTAGCGGGACTTTGAATGAGCAGTTCTTC. Translating gives CASSPGGTSGTLNEQFF.

The table lists this clone with a count of one. The chain uses TRBV6-1 and TRBJ1-3, with D hard to call. The CDR3 runs 12 residues. Trimming removed 3 bases from V and 3 bases from J, with 3 bases in between. CDR1 is MNHNS and CDR2 is SASEGT in the germline V gene. The CDR3 bases are TGTGCCAGCAGTGACTATGGAAACACCATATATTTT. Protein product: CASSDYGNTIYF.

V and J are TRBV6-5 and TRBJ1-2; possibly TRBD1 for D (6 bases). CDR1 is MNHEY, CDR2 SVGAGI, per germline. V lost 0 bases and J 4 bases, leaving 12 bases between the germline ends. The CDR3 consists of 15 residues. CDR3 in DNA: TGTGCCAGCAGTTACTCTCAGGGGTCTTCCTATGGCTACACCTTC. It encodes CASSYSQGSSYGYTF.

The chain uses TRBV11-2 and TRBJ2-7; perhaps TRBD1 as D (5 bases). Germline loops: CDR1 SGHAT, CDR2 FQNNGV. The germline V and J ends were trimmed by 1 base and 3 bases, with 13 bases remaining between them. The CDR3 length is 15 residues. The CDR3 coding sequence is TGTGCCAGCAGCTTAGCACAGGTCGGATTCTACGAGCAGTACTTC. It codes for CASSLAQVGFYEQYF.

This clone was picked up a small number of times. The chain uses TRBV30 and TRBJ2-3; TRBD2 matches at 13 bases. From germline, CDR1 is GTSNPN and CDR2 SVGIG (reference sequence). Trimming removed 2 bases from V and 4 bases from J; junction bases left unmatched: 3. The CDR3 has 15 residues. This CDR3 reads CAWSQLAGGADTQYF. CDR3 nucleotides: TGTGCCTGGAGTCAACTAGCGGGAGGGGCAGATACGCAGTATTTT.

This clone showed up just once. V gene TRBV4-2 combines with J gene TRBJ2-7, with D possibly matching TRBD2 (5 bases). Trimming removed 3 bases at V and 6 bases at J, with 12 bases between. Germline V lookup: CDR1 LGHNA, CDR2 YNFKEQ. The CDR3 sequence is 13 residues long. CDR3 residues: CASSQAAEAEQYF. DNA of the CDR3: TGTGCCAGCAGCCAGGCCGCGGAGGCCGAGCAGTACTTC.

By share, this clone ranks as medium-sized. The rearrangement uses TRBV4-2 and TRBJ2-1; possibly TRBD2 for D (5 bases). V lost 0 bases and J 0 bases, leaving 9 bases between the germline ends. Germline values: CDR1 LGHNA, CDR2 YNFKEQ. The CDR3 has 16 residues. The CDR3 DNA follows: TGTGCCAGCAGCCAAGATTCGGGGAGCTCCTACAATGAGCAGTTCTTC. Protein: CASSQDSGSSYNEQFF.

By sample share, this clone is medium-sized (0.01 to 0.1%). This rearrangement joins TRBV7-9 to TRBJ2-5, with no clear D. The CDR3 is 14 amino acids. The germline V gene has CDR1 SEHNR and CDR2 FQNEAQ (reference sequence). Trimming left V 2 bases short and J 1 base short, with 8 bases between. The CDR3 reads CASSLSSSQETQYF. The CDR3 region has the DNA TGTGCCAGCAGCTTAAGTTCCAGCCAAGAGACCCAGTACTTC.

This clone was observed a few times. The chain employs TRBV5-1 and TRBJ2-7, with D possibly TRBD1 on 6 matching bases. The CDR3 covers 12 residues. With 2 bases removed from V and 7 bases from J, the gap between germline ends came to 10 bases. Per the germline V gene, CDR1 is SGHRS and CDR2 is YFSETQ. CDR3 sequence: CASSLSQGEQYF. As DNA, the CDR3 is TGCGCCAGCAGCTTATCCCAGGGGGAGCAGTACTTC. The entire variable domain, with the rest obtained from reference TRBV5-1 and TRBJ2-7, is as follows: KAGVTQTPRYLIKTRGQQVTLSCSPISGHRSVSWYQQTPGQGLQFLFEYFSETQRNKGNFPGRFSGRQFSNSRSEMNVSTLELGDSALYLCASSLSQGEQYFGPGTRLTVT.

The chain combines TRBV4-1 with TRBJ2-7, with 9 bases lining up with TRBD1. V gave up 0 bases and J gave up 3 bases; unmatched junction bases: 0. This CDR3 comprises 14 residues. Germline assignment: CDR1 MGHRA and CDR2 YSYEKL. The CDR3 sequence: CASSQETGGYEQYF. The CDR3 DNA is TGCGCCAGCAGCCAAGAGACAGGGGGCTACGAGCAGTACTTC.

The rearrangement joins TRBV15 to TRBJ2-3, with 10 bases identical to TRBD2. Germline loops: CDR1 LNHNV, CDR2 YYDKDF (reference sequence). V shed 3 bases and J 2 bases; nucleotides not matched to a gene: 5. The CDR3 has 16 residues. The CDR3 protein is CATSSGLADITDTQYF. The CDR3, as DNA: TGTGCCACCAGCAGCGGACTAGCGGATATCACAGATACGCAGTATTTT.

The chain uses TRBV27 and TRBJ2-5; 11 bases line up with TRBD2. CDR3 size: 19 residues. Germline V lookup: CDR1 MNHEY, CDR2 SMNVEV (reference sequence). V gave up 6 bases and J gave up 0 bases; unmatched junction bases: 15. The CDR3 bases are TGTGCCAGCAGCCTACGGGGCTATAGCGGGGGGGGAAACCAAGAGACCCAGTACTTC. It encodes CASSLRGYSGGGNQETQYF.

The chain employs TRBV7-9 and TRBJ2-5, with 9 bases identical to TRBD1. With the DNA end fitting TRBJ2-7 better, the J assignment may be wrong. The CDR3 runs to 15 residues. In germline, CDR1 is SEHNR, CDR2 FQNEAQ (reference sequence). In DNA form, the CDR3 reads TGTGCCAGCAGCCAAACCCGGGACAGGGAGTACGAGCAGTACTTC. Amino acid sequence: CASSQTRDREYEQYF.

The V call is TRBV19, the J call TRBJ1-1; D is perhaps TRBD1 (5 bases). This CDR3 spans 14 amino acids. In germline, CDR1 is LNHDA, CDR2 SQIVND (reference sequence). Trimming pared 3 bases from V and 4 bases from J, leaving 12 bases between. The chain's CDR3 is CASSISGRGTEAFF. The CDR3, as DNA: TGTGCCAGTAGTATTTCAGGGCGAGGCACTGAAGCTTTCTTT.

This chain links TRBV27 with TRBJ1-6, with D possibly being TRBD1 (5 bases). The CDR3 spans 16 residues. With 0 bases removed from V and 0 bases from J, the gap between germline ends came to 6 bases. Germline V gene lookup returns CDR1 MNHEY and CDR2 SMNVEV (reference sequence). The CDR3 is CASSLSQGSYNSPLHF. CDR3 sequence (DNA): TGTGCCAGCAGTTTATCCCAGGGCTCCTATAATTCACCCCTCCACTTT.

V is TRBV7-6 and J is TRBJ1-1, with 8 bases identical to TRBD1. The CDR3 is made up of 15 amino acids. The germline gives CDR1 SGHVS, CDR2 FNYEAQ. With 6 bases clipped from V and 0 bases from J, the junction kept 6 bases outside the gene matches. In DNA, the CDR3 is TGTGCCAGCAGTTTATGGACAGGGATGAACACTGAAGCTTTCTTT. Translation gives CASSLWTGMNTEAFF.

The chain joins TRBV2 to TRBJ1-3; D not resolved. V was shortened by 7 bases and J by 5 bases, with 15 bases between the two germline ends. Germline values: CDR1 SNHLY, CDR2 FYNNEI. The CDR3 totals 14 residues. CDR3 in amino acids: CASILFDTRNTIYF. CDR3 in DNA: TGTGCCAGCATCCTGTTCGACACCCGAAACACCATATATTTT.